This TCR beta chain was captured in a study of blood T cell repertoires in COVID-19. CDR3 size: 18 residues. The J segment lost 1 base and the V segment lost 7 bases, leaving 14 bases of the junction unmatched. Per the germline V gene, CDR1 is SQVTM and CDR2 is ANQGSEA. Only in-frame clones appear in the TCRdb table, and some are missing; sequencing was by immunoSEQ multiplex PCR. Of some 210,000 clones in the sample, roughly nine tenths were seen once. The sequenced material came from peripheral blood. The V call is TRBV29-1, the J call TRBJ2-2; TRBD2 matches 11 bases. The sequence came from a man aged 55 to 70 with COVID-19, enrolled during active disease. CDR3 nucleotides: TGCAGCGCCCTCACGCGGGCTAGCGGGGGGCTGAACACCGGGGAGCTGTTTTTT. It specifies CSALTRASGGLNTGELFF.